By sample share, the clone carrying this T cell receptor (beta chain) is medium-sized. Its antigen is undetermined. The sample belongs to a study of PD-1 blockade in classical Hodgkin lymphoma. As for the study in general: Patients got intravenous nivolumab 3 mg/kg every 2 weeks.

Study-wide results and limits: Unlike CD8+ TCR diversity, which did not rise significantly by C4D1, CD4+ TCR diversity did.

The patients all showed relapse after autologous stem cell transplantation, while their brentuximab vedotin exposure varied. The V gene's germline CDR1 is LNHDA and CDR2 SQIVND (reference sequence). Trimming took off 5 bases at V and 7 bases at J, with 17 bases between the two ends. The CDR3 is 15 residues long. Some clones are missing from TCRdb's copy, which holds only in-frame ones; the method was immunoSEQ multiplex PCR. The table includes more than 20,000 clones, around two thirds detected once. The TCR sequence derives from a human donor with classical Hodgkin lymphoma. Sample: peripheral blood mononuclear cells (PBMCs), taken before the second cycle of nivolumab. V is TRBV19 and J is TRBJ1-4; D ambiguous. CDR3 DNA sequence: TGTGCCAGTAGTCAAACCCCGGGAGACTTTGAAAAACTGTTTTTT. As protein: CASSQTPGDFEKLFF.